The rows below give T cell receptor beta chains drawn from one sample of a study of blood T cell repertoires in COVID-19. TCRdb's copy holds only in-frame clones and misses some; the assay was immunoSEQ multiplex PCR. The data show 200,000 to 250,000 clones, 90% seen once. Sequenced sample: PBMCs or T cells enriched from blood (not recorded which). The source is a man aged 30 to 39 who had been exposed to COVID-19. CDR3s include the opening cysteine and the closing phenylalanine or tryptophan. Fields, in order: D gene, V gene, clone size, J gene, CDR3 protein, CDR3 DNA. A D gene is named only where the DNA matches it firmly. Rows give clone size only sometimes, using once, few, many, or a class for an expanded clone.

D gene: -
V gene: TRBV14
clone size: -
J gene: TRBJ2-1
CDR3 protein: CASSQDSRTYYNEQFF
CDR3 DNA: TGTGCCAGCAGCCAAGATTCCAGGACATATTACAATGAGCAGTTCTTC

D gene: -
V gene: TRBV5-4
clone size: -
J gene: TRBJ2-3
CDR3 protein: CASSLNRQGTDTQYF
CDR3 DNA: TGTGCCAGCAGCTTGAATCGTCAGGGGACAGATACGCAGTATTTT

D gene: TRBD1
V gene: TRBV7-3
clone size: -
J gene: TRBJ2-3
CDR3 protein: CASSPSRTGSTDTQYF
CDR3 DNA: TGTGCCAGCAGCCCATCTCGGACAGGTAGCACAGATACGCAGTATTTT

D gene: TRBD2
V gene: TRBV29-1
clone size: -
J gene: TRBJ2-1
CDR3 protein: CSVEGLAGGPSDEQFF
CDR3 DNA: TGCAGCGTTGAGGGACTAGCGGGGGGTCCGTCGGATGAGCAGTTCTTC

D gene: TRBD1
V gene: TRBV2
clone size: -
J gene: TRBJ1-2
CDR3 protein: CASSTGDRSGYTF
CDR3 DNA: TGTGCCAGCAGTACAGGGGACAGGTCTGGCTACACCTTC

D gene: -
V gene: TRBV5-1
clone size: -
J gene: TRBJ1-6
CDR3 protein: CASMGGEGNSPLHF
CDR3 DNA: TGCGCCAGCATGGGAGGGGAGGGTAATTCACCCCTCCACTTT

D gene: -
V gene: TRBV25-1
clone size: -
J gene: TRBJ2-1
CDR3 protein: CASSISSYNEQFF
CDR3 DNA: TGTGCCAGCAGTATTAGCAGCTACAATGAGCAGTTCTTC

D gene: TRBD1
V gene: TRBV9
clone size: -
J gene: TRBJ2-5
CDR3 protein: CASSVGTGVPETQYF
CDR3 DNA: TGTGCCAGCAGCGTAGGGACAGGGGTTCCAGAGACCCAGTACTTC

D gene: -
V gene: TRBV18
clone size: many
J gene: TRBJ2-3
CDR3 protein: CASSPSLSTDTQYF
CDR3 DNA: TGTGCCAGCTCACCATCCCTTAGCACAGATACGCAGTATTTT

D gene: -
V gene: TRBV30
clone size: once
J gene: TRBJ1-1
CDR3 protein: CAWSVWGTDEAFF
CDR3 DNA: TGTGCCTGGAGTGTATGGGGGACTGATGAAGCTTTCTTT

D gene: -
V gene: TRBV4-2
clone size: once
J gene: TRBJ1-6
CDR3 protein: CASSQELSSPLHF
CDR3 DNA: TGTGCCAGCAGCCAAGAGTTAAGCTCACCCCTCCACTTT

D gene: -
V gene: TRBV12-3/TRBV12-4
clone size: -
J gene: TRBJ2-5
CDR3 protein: CASSLSRQETQYF
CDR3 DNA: TGTGCCAGCAGTTTATCCAGGCAAGAGACCCAGTACTTC

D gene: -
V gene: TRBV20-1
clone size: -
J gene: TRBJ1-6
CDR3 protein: CSASRGAGDSPLHF
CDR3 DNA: TGCAGTGCTAGTCGGGGGGCTGGGGATTCACCCCTCCACTTT

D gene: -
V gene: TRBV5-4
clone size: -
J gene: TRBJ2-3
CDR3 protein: CASSLVLATDTQYF
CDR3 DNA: TGTGCCAGCAGCTTGGTGCTGGCCACAGATACGCAGTATTTT

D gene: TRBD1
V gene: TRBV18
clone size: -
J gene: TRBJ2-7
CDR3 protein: CASSRDSSYEQYF
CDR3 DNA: TGTGCCAGCTCAAGGGACAGCTCCTACGAGCAGTACTTC

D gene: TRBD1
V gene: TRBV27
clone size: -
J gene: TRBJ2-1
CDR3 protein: CASSPGTGINEQFF
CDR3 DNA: TGTGCCAGCAGTCCCGGGACAGGGATTAATGAGCAGTTCTTC

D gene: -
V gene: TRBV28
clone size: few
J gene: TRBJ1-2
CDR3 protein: CASSWASSNYGYTF
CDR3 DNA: TGTGCCAGCAGTTGGGCCAGTTCTAACTATGGCTACACCTTC

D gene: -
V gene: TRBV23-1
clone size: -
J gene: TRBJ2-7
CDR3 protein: CASSLRGTLSSYEQYF
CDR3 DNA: TGCGCCAGCAGTCTACGAGGGACTCTGAGCTCCTACGAGCAGTACTTC

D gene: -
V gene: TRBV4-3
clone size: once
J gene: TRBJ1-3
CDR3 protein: CASSQGVRGRGGNTIYF
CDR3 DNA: TGCGCCAGCAGCCAGGGAGTCAGGGGAAGGGGAGGAAACACCATATATTTT

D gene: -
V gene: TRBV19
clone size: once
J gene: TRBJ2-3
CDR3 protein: CASRSHNADTQYF
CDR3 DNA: TGTGCCAGTAGATCGCACAACGCAGATACGCAGTATTTT

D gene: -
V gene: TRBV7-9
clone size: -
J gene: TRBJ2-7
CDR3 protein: CASSPQGELGEQYF
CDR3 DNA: TGTGCCAGCAGCCCACAGGGAGAACTGGGCGAGCAGTACTTC

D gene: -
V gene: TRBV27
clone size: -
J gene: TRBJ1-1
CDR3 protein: CASSRVPSNTEAFF
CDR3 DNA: TGTGCCAGCAGCCGGGTTCCATCGAACACTGAAGCTTTCTTT

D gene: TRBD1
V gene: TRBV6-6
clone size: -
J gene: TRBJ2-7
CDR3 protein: CASSYGTGTVEQYF
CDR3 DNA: TGTGCCAGCAGTTACGGGACAGGGACTGTCGAGCAGTACTTC

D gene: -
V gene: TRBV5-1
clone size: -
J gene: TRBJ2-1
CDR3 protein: CASSLGATSNNEQFF
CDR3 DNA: TGCGCCAGCAGCTTGGGCGCAACCTCCAACAATGAGCAGTTCTTC

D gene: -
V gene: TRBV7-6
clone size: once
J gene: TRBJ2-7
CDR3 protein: CASSLGGEGSSRQYF
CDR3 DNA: TGTGCCAGCAGCCTAGGGGGGGAGGGGTCTTCTCGACAGTACTTC

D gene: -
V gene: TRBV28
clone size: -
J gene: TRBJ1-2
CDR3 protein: CASRATGTPNYGYTF
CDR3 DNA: TGTGCCAGCAGGGCAACCGGGACACCGAACTATGGCTACACCTTC

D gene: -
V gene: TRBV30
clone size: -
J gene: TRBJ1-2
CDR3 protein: CAWGRGHAAYGYTF
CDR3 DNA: TGTGCCTGGGGCCGGGGACACGCAGCCTATGGCTACACCTTC

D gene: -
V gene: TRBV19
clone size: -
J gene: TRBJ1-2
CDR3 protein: CASSIDQDPGGYGYTF
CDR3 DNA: TGTGCCAGTAGTATAGATCAAGACCCGGGAGGGTATGGCTACACCTTC

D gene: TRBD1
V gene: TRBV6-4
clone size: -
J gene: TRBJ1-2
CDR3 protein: CASSETGYGYTF
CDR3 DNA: TGTGCCAGCAGTGAGACAGGGTATGGCTACACCTTC

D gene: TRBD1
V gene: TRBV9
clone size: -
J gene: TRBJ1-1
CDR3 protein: CASSVGGNRDRSMNTEAFF
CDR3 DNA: TGTGCCAGCAGCGTAGGGGGCAACCGGGACAGATCCATGAACACTGAAGCTTTCTTT

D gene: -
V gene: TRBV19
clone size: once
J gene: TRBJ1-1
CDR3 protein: CASRLTQNTEAFF
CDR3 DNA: TGTGCCAGTAGATTAACACAGAACACTGAAGCTTTCTTT

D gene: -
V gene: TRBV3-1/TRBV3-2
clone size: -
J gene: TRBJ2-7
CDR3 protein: CASSQDRGSAEQYF
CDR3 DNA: TGTGCCAGCAGCCAAGATCGGGGGTCGGCCGAGCAGTACTTC

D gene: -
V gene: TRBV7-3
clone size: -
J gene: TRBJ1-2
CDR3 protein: CASSLTPGYGYTF
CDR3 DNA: TGTGCCAGCAGCTTAACACCAGGATATGGCTACACCTTC

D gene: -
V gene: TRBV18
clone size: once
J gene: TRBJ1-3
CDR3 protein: CASSPSSGSGNTIYF
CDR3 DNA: TGTGCCAGCTCACCTTCATCGGGCTCTGGAAACACCATATATTTT

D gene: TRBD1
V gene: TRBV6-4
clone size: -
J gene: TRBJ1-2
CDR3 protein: CASSHDRGYGYTF
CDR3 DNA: TGTGCCAGCAGCCACGACAGGGGCTATGGCTACACCTTC

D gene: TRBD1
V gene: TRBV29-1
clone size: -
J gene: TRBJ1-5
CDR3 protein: CSVEGTGDGQPQHF
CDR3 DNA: TGCAGCGTTGAAGGGACAGGGGACGGTCAGCCCCAGCATTTT

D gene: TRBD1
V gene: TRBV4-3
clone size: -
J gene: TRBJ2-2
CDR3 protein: CASSQEGGRTGELFF
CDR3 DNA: TGCGCCAGCAGCCAAGAAGGGGGCCGCACCGGGGAGCTGTTTTTT

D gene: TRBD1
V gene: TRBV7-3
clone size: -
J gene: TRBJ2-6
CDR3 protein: CASSPVGTGLRSGANVLTF
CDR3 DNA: TGTGCCAGCAGCCCCGTCGGGACAGGGTTACGTTCTGGGGCCAACGTCCTGACTTTC

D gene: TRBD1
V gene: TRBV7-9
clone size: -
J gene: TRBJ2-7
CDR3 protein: CASSSKGQGKRYF
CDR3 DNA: TGTGCCAGCAGCTCAAAAGGACAGGGCAAAAGGTACTTC

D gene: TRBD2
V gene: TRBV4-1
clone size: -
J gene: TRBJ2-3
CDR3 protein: CASSQGLAGGIRTDTQYF
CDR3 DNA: TGCGCCAGCAGCCAAGGACTAGCGGGGGGGATACGCACAGATACGCAGTATTTT

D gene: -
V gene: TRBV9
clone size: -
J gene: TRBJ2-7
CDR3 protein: CASSVEGDYEQYF
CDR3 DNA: TGTGCCAGCAGCGTAGAGGGGGACTACGAGCAGTACTTC

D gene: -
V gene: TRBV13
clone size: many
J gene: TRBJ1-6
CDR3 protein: CASSFRKFRGNDYNSPLHF
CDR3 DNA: TGTGCCAGCAGCTTTAGGAAGTTTCGGGGAAACGATTATAATTCACCCCTCCACTTT

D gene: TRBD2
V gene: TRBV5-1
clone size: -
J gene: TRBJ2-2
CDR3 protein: CASSYGTSGPSPPGELFF
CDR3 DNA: TGCGCCAGCAGCTACGGGACTAGCGGGCCTTCCCCACCGGGGGAGCTGTTTTTT

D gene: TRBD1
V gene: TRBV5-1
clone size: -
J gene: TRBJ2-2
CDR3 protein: CASSRLGNRGDTGELFF
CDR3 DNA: TGCGCCAGCAGCCGGTTGGGGAACAGGGGAGACACCGGGGAGCTGTTTTTT

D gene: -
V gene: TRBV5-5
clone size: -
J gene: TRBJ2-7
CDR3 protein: CASSLEGADSPGQEYF
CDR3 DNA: TGTGCCAGCAGCTTGGAAGGGGCAGACAGCCCGGGCCAGGAGTACTTC

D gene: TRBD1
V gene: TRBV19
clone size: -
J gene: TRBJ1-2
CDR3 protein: CASSIGIGDRGHGGYTF
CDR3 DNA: TGTGCCAGTAGTATAGGGATCGGCGACAGGGGGCACGGTGGCTACACCTTC

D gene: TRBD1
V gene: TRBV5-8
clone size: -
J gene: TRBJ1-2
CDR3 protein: CASSRYTAGGDGYTF
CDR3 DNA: TGTGCCAGCAGCCGCTATACAGCAGGGGGCGACGGCTACACCTTC

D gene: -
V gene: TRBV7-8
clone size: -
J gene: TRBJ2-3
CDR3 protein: CASSSSDTTDTQYF
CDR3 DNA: TGTGCCAGCAGCTCATCGGACACCACAGATACGCAGTATTTT

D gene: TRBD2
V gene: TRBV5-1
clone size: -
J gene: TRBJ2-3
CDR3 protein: CASSLSGGRGTQYF
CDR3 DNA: TGCGCCAGCAGCCTTAGCGGGGGGAGGGGTACGCAGTATTTT